This TCR beta chain originates from a study of CD8+ T cells in alopecia areata. This CDR3 spans 13 amino acids. Germline V gene sequence: CDR1 SEHNR, CDR2 FQNEAQ (reference sequence). V lost 5 bases, J lost 8 bases, and 15 bases lay in between. After isolation, RNA underwent reverse transcription to generate cDNA as the sequencing template. Profiled with immunoSEQ multiplex PCR; TCRdb holds only in-frame clones, not every one. The sample includes fewer than 110,000 clones, roughly half of them seen just once. In the case of this clone: Its antigen remains unknown.

Study results and caveats: In lesional scalp, particularly from alopecia totalis/universalis, clonality was higher than in normal scalp.

The chain joins TRBV7-9 to TRBJ1-2; perhaps TRBD1 as D (5 bases). What was sequenced was CD4+ T cells sorted from blood. The TCR originated in a human donor in good health. The CDR3 sequence is CASSRDFYRGYTF. CDR3 bases: TGTGCCAGCAGCCGGGACTTTTACCGAGGCTACACCTTC.